This T cell receptor (beta chain) emerged from a study of control samples from healthy donors and cancer patients. Clones were sequenced by immunoSEQ multiplex PCR, and TCRdb holds only the in-frame ones, with some missing. The sample holds about 160,000 clones, roughly 90% seen once. Between the trimmed V and J ends, which lost 2 bases and 6 bases, there was a span of 5 bases. This CDR3 has 11 residues. The germline V gene encodes CDR1 MNHNS and CDR2 SASEGT. The chain recombines TRBV6-1 with TRBJ2-7, with D hard to call. Sequenced: blood. The receptor was derived from a man in his thirties or forties in good health. The CDR3: CASSEPLEQYF. CDR3 bases: TGTGCCAGCAGTGAACCCCTCGAGCAGTACTTC.